This TCR beta chain was identified during a study of blood T cell repertoires in COVID-19. For the study at large: The United States, Italy and Spain were the sources of the acute and convalescent COVID-19 samples.

The CDR3 sequence is 13 residues long. V was shortened by 6 bases and J by 3 bases, with 11 bases between the two germline ends. This clone appeared once. Authors' methods: The authors estimated nucleated cell counts from reference gene primer amplification. Measured with immunoSEQ multiplex PCR; TCRdb has only the in-frame clones, and not every one. D and trimming come from the DNA, and the V and J calls and clone size come from that table. The sample comprises approximately 120,000 clones, roughly 87% of which are singletons, and roughly 27% rests with the top ten. This receptor was obtained from an elderly woman with acute or convalescent COVID-19. The chain has TRBV12-3 or TRBV12-4 and TRBJ2-5; a possible D gene is TRBD2 (6 bases). Material for sequencing was peripheral blood. CDR3 coding DNA: TGTGCCAGCAGATTGTCGGGGGAAGAGACCCAGTACTTC. This gives the protein CASRLSGEETQYF.